The present entry profiles one T cell receptor beta chain with its context. No antigen is known for it. This record comes from a study of T cell responses to AZD1222 COVID-19 vaccine. Overall study findings and caveats: Recipients of AZD1222 seropositive at baseline numbered only 6 or 7.

Data came from immunoSEQ multiplex PCR; TCRdb stores just in-frame clones and leaves some out. The table lists about 130,000 clones, about 80% of them singletons. The CDR3 has 14 residues. The trim removed 5 bases at V and 0 bases at J, leaving 3 bases unmatched. The germline gives CDR1 MNHEY, CDR2 SVGAGI. The TCR was taken from an adult in good health. The chain uses TRBV6-5 and TRBJ1-2; 7 bases are shared with TRBD1. The source was peripheral blood, collected on day 0 of AZD1222 vaccination. The CDR3 nucleotides are TGTGCCAGCAGTCCTGGGACAGCTAACTATGGCTACACCTTC. It encodes CASSPGTANYGYTF.